Listed below are T cell receptor beta chains from one sample, sequenced in a study of OX40 agonist ivuxolimab in advanced cancers. The protocol was immunoSEQ multiplex PCR, while the TCRdb copy is restricted to in-frame clones and leaves out a portion. The data show 60,000 to 95,000 clones, roughly nine tenths seen once. The sample here was CD4+ or CD8+ T cells sorted from blood, taken in a trial of the OX40 agonist ivuxolimab. All receptors come from an adult with an advanced solid tumor such as melanoma, head and neck, liver or kidney cancer. Each CDR3 is given with its conserved first and last residue. The D gene is left open where the match is weak. Clone size is stated in some rows and not others, as once, few, many or a class when expanded.

cdr3_aa: CASSRTENQPQHF
cdr3_nt: TGTGCCAGCAGCAGGACAGAGAATCAGCCCCAGCATTTT
j_call: TRBJ1-5
v_call: TRBV6-5
d_call: .
clone_size: .

cdr3_aa: CASSFASGFEAFF
cdr3_nt: TGTGCCAGCAGTTTCGCCTCAGGGTTTGAAGCTTTCTTT
j_call: TRBJ1-1
v_call: TRBV27
d_call: .
clone_size: .

cdr3_aa: CASSFGQANTEAFF
cdr3_nt: TGTGCCAGCAGTTTCGGGCAGGCTAACACTGAAGCTTTCTTT
j_call: TRBJ1-1
v_call: TRBV27
d_call: .
clone_size: .

cdr3_aa: CASSLGGYEQYF
cdr3_nt: TGTGCCAGCAGCTTGGGAGGGTACGAGCAGTACTTC
j_call: TRBJ2-7
v_call: TRBV5-8
d_call: .
clone_size: .

cdr3_aa: CASSFGVSYEQYF
cdr3_nt: TGTGCCAGCAGCTTCGGGGTTTCCTACGAGCAGTACTTC
j_call: TRBJ2-7
v_call: TRBV7-9
d_call: .
clone_size: .

cdr3_aa: CASSYPGGRGSYEQYF
cdr3_nt: TGTGCCAGCAGCTATCCAGGTGGCAGGGGATCCTACGAGCAGTACTTC
j_call: TRBJ2-7
v_call: TRBV5-6
d_call: .
clone_size: .

cdr3_aa: CARDARGRENYEQYF
cdr3_nt: TGTGCCAGGGATGCAAGGGGTCGGGAAAACTACGAGCAGTACTTC
j_call: TRBJ2-7
v_call: TRBV6-1
d_call: .
clone_size: .

cdr3_aa: CASSSRTSDYGYTF
cdr3_nt: TGTGCCAGCAGTTCCCGGACATCTGACTATGGCTACACCTTC
j_call: TRBJ1-2
v_call: TRBV6-6
d_call: .
clone_size: .

cdr3_aa: CASSLESGTGGLRETQYF
cdr3_nt: TGTGCCAGCAGCTTAGAATCCGGGACAGGGGGCTTAAGGGAGACCCAGTACTTC
j_call: TRBJ2-5
v_call: TRBV7-6
d_call: TRBD1
clone_size: once

cdr3_aa: CASSQGLAGGGNEQFF
cdr3_nt: TGTGCCAGCAGCCAAGGACTAGCGGGGGGGGGAAATGAGCAGTTCTTC
j_call: TRBJ2-1
v_call: TRBV4-2
d_call: TRBD2
clone_size: .

cdr3_aa: CASSPGGGPYGNQPQHF
cdr3_nt: TGTGCCAGTAGTCCCGGTGGGGGCCCTTATGGAAATCAGCCCCAGCATTTT
j_call: TRBJ1-5
v_call: TRBV19
d_call: .
clone_size: once

cdr3_aa: CASSPGLAFGNEQFF
cdr3_nt: TGTGCCAGCAGCCCGGGACTAGCGTTTGGCAATGAGCAGTTCTTC
j_call: TRBJ2-1
v_call: TRBV7-2
d_call: TRBD2
clone_size: .

cdr3_aa: CASSLGRLATDTQYF
cdr3_nt: TGTGCCAGCAGTTTAGGGCGACTAGCGACAGATACGCAGTATTTT
j_call: TRBJ2-3
v_call: TRBV27
d_call: TRBD2
clone_size: once

cdr3_aa: CASSGQGYGYTF
cdr3_nt: TGTGCCAGCAGTGGACAGGGTTATGGCTACACCTTC
j_call: TRBJ1-2
v_call: TRBV28
d_call: TRBD1
clone_size: .

cdr3_aa: CASSIQGANEKLFF
cdr3_nt: TGTGCCAGTAGTATACAGGGAGCTAATGAAAAACTGTTTTTT
j_call: TRBJ1-4
v_call: TRBV19
d_call: .
clone_size: .

cdr3_aa: CASSSGLAGAYEQYF
cdr3_nt: TGTGCCAGCAGCTCGGGACTAGCGGGAGCCTACGAGCAGTACTTC
j_call: TRBJ2-7
v_call: TRBV11-2
d_call: TRBD2
clone_size: once

cdr3_aa: CSVGVGTDTQYF
cdr3_nt: TGCAGCGTTGGCGTCGGCACAGATACGCAGTATTTT
j_call: TRBJ2-3
v_call: TRBV29-1
d_call: .
clone_size: .

cdr3_aa: CASSPRLAGEGNEQFF
cdr3_nt: TGTGCCAGCTCACCGAGACTAGCGGGAGAGGGCAATGAGCAGTTCTTC
j_call: TRBJ2-1
v_call: TRBV18
d_call: TRBD2
clone_size: .

cdr3_aa: CASSLGLAGASTDTQYF
cdr3_nt: TGTGCCAGCAGCTTGGGTCTAGCGGGGGCCAGCACAGATACGCAGTATTTT
j_call: TRBJ2-3
v_call: TRBV5-4
d_call: TRBD2
clone_size: .

cdr3_aa: CASSLLAVMNTEAFF
cdr3_nt: TGTGCCAGCAGCTTATTGGCGGTCATGAACACTGAAGCTTTCTTT
j_call: TRBJ1-1
v_call: TRBV7-2
d_call: .
clone_size: .

cdr3_aa: CASSQMTGSVETQYF
cdr3_nt: TGTGCCAGCAGCCAAATGACAGGGTCCGTGGAGACCCAGTACTTC
j_call: TRBJ2-5
v_call: TRBV14
d_call: TRBD1
clone_size: .

cdr3_aa: CASSQGSGNYQETQYF
cdr3_nt: TGTGCCAGCAGCCAAGGGAGTGGAAACTACCAAGAGACCCAGTACTTC
j_call: TRBJ2-5
v_call: TRBV4-2
d_call: .
clone_size: .

cdr3_aa: CASSGLGTNEKLFF
cdr3_nt: TGTGCCAGCAGTGGACTCGGGACTAATGAAAAACTGTTTTTT
j_call: TRBJ1-4
v_call: TRBV25-1
d_call: .
clone_size: once

cdr3_aa: CAQGAGGPNEQFF
cdr3_nt: TGTGCCCAGGGGGCGGGAGGGCCTAATGAGCAGTTCTTC
j_call: TRBJ2-1
v_call: TRBV7-2
d_call: .
clone_size: .

cdr3_aa: CASSLSGGSYNEQFF
cdr3_nt: TGTGCCAGCAGTTTATCTGGGGGCTCCTACAATGAGCAGTTCTTC
j_call: TRBJ2-1
v_call: TRBV28
d_call: .
clone_size: .

cdr3_aa: CASSEAGIYEQYF
cdr3_nt: TGTGCCAGCAGTGAAGCGGGGATCTACGAGCAGTACTTC
j_call: TRBJ2-7
v_call: TRBV28
d_call: TRBD2
clone_size: .

cdr3_aa: CASSLVGGLSSNF
cdr3_nt: TGTGCCAGCAGCTTAGTTGGGGGGTTGAGCTCGAACTTC
j_call: TRBJ2-4
v_call: TRBV11-2
d_call: .
clone_size: .

cdr3_aa: CASSPAGQGYGYTF
cdr3_nt: TGTGCCAGCTCACCGGCCGGACAGGGCTATGGCTACACCTTC
j_call: TRBJ1-2
v_call: TRBV18
d_call: TRBD1
clone_size: .

cdr3_aa: CSASNQGVTFF
cdr3_nt: TGCAGTGCTAGTAATCAGGGAGTAACTTTCTTT
j_call: TRBJ1-1
v_call: TRBV20-1
d_call: .
clone_size: few

cdr3_aa: CASRPDLYEQYF
cdr3_nt: TGTGCCAGCAGACCGGACTTGTACGAGCAGTACTTC
j_call: TRBJ2-7
v_call: TRBV7-2
d_call: .
clone_size: .

cdr3_aa: CASSQTGADTQYF
cdr3_nt: TGTGCCAGCAGCCAGACTGGGGCAGATACGCAGTATTTT
j_call: TRBJ2-3
v_call: TRBV14
d_call: .
clone_size: .

cdr3_aa: CASSYYQVTGELFF
cdr3_nt: TGTGCCAGCAGTTACTATCAAGTCACCGGGGAGCTGTTTTTT
j_call: TRBJ2-2
v_call: TRBV6-6
d_call: .
clone_size: .

cdr3_aa: CATSKSDRPMNTEAFF
cdr3_nt: TGTGCCACCAGCAAATCGGACAGGCCCATGAACACTGAAGCTTTCTTT
j_call: TRBJ1-1
v_call: TRBV15
d_call: TRBD1
clone_size: .

cdr3_aa: CASSGQQGAVADTQYF
cdr3_nt: TGTGCCAGCAGCGGACAACAGGGGGCGGTCGCAGATACGCAGTATTTT
j_call: TRBJ2-3
v_call: TRBV9
d_call: TRBD1
clone_size: .

cdr3_aa: CASSPQREGPRTDTQYF
cdr3_nt: TGTGCCAGCAGCCCCCAGCGGGAGGGCCCTCGCACAGATACGCAGTATTTT
j_call: TRBJ2-3
v_call: TRBV11-2
d_call: TRBD2
clone_size: once

cdr3_aa: CASSLGWDSSYEQYF
cdr3_nt: TGTGCCAGCAGCTTAGGTTGGGACAGCTCCTACGAGCAGTACTTC
j_call: TRBJ2-7
v_call: TRBV7-2
d_call: TRBD1
clone_size: .

cdr3_aa: CASSWEQGLAGGNEQFF
cdr3_nt: TGTGCCAGCAGCTGGGAACAGGGACTAGCGGGAGGGAATGAGCAGTTCTTC
j_call: TRBJ2-1
v_call: TRBV5-4
d_call: TRBD2
clone_size: .

cdr3_aa: CASSASTGSYNEQFF
cdr3_nt: TGCGCCAGCAGCGCAAGCACAGGGTCCTACAATGAGCAGTTCTTC
j_call: TRBJ2-1
v_call: TRBV5-1
d_call: .
clone_size: .

cdr3_aa: CASSFSTGAGGYTF
cdr3_nt: TGTGCCAGCAGCTTCTCGACAGGGGCCGGTGGCTACACCTTC
j_call: TRBJ1-2
v_call: TRBV5-4
d_call: TRBD1
clone_size: .

cdr3_aa: CAISEDRQGASPLHF
cdr3_nt: TGTGCCATCAGTGAGGATAGACAGGGGGCTTCACCCCTCCACTTT
j_call: TRBJ1-6
v_call: TRBV10-3
d_call: TRBD1
clone_size: .

cdr3_aa: CASSRVQGVKFF
cdr3_nt: TGTGCCAGCAGTCGAGTACAGGGAGTTAAGTTCTTC
j_call: TRBJ2-1
v_call: TRBV28
d_call: .
clone_size: .

cdr3_aa: CASSLERGSPEAFF
cdr3_nt: TGCGCCAGCAGCTTGGAGCGAGGATCCCCTGAAGCTTTCTTT
j_call: TRBJ1-1
v_call: TRBV5-1
d_call: .
clone_size: once

cdr3_aa: CASSAQGASYNEQFF
cdr3_nt: TGTGCCAGCAGTGCGCAGGGGGCTTCGTACAATGAGCAGTTCTTC
j_call: TRBJ2-1
v_call: TRBV6-5
d_call: TRBD1
clone_size: .

cdr3_aa: CSVKARLETQYF
cdr3_nt: TGCAGCGTTAAGGCCCGCCTGGAGACCCAGTACTTC
j_call: TRBJ2-5
v_call: TRBV29-1
d_call: .
clone_size: .

cdr3_aa: CASSLEQGAYYGYTF
cdr3_nt: TGTGCCAGCAGCTTAGAACAGGGGGCTTACTATGGCTACACCTTC
j_call: TRBJ1-2
v_call: TRBV7-2
d_call: TRBD1
clone_size: .

cdr3_aa: CASSPGGAGDTQYF
cdr3_nt: TGTGCCAGCAGCCCCGGGGGGGCCGGAGATACGCAGTATTTT
j_call: TRBJ2-3
v_call: TRBV7-2
d_call: TRBD2
clone_size: .

cdr3_aa: CASRLVLPGNTEAFF
cdr3_nt: TGTGCAAGTCGCTTAGTGCTCCCGGGGAACACTGAAGCTTTCTTT
j_call: TRBJ1-1
v_call: TRBV12-2
d_call: .
clone_size: few

cdr3_aa: CASSKAGGAILNQPQHF
cdr3_nt: TGTGCCAGCAGCAAAGCAGGGGGCGCGATTCTTAATCAGCCCCAGCATTTT
j_call: TRBJ1-5
v_call: TRBV21-1
d_call: .
clone_size: .

cdr3_aa: CASSSPSDRAVSNQPQHF
cdr3_nt: TGTGCCAGCAGTTCCCCAAGCGACAGGGCTGTAAGCAATCAGCCCCAGCATTTT
j_call: TRBJ1-5
v_call: TRBV7-8
d_call: TRBD1
clone_size: .

cdr3_aa: CASSSNPYEQFF
cdr3_nt: TGTGCCAGCAGCTCGAACCCGTATGAGCAGTTCTTC
j_call: TRBJ2-1
v_call: TRBV11-3
d_call: .
clone_size: .

cdr3_aa: CASSLAGNLDGYTF
cdr3_nt: TGTGCCAGCAGCTTGGCGGGGAATCTAGATGGCTACACCTTC
j_call: TRBJ1-2
v_call: TRBV7-8
d_call: .
clone_size: .

cdr3_aa: CASSSSRTGTYEQYF
cdr3_nt: TGTGCCAGCAGCTCGAGTAGGACAGGGACCTACGAGCAGTACTTC
j_call: TRBJ2-7
v_call: TRBV7-6
d_call: TRBD1
clone_size: .

cdr3_aa: CASSLSAGITDTQYF
cdr3_nt: TGTGCCAGCAGTTTATCGGCGGGAATCACAGATACGCAGTATTTT
j_call: TRBJ2-3
v_call: TRBV28
d_call: .
clone_size: .

cdr3_aa: CATTGTYDSPLHF
cdr3_nt: TGTGCCACCACCGGGACATATGATTCACCCCTCCACTTT
j_call: TRBJ1-6
v_call: TRBV28
d_call: .
clone_size: .

cdr3_aa: CASSLPTSTSGSQDEQFF
cdr3_nt: TGTGCCAGCAGTCTGCCGACGTCGACTAGCGGGAGCCAAGATGAGCAGTTCTTC
j_call: TRBJ2-1
v_call: TRBV27
d_call: TRBD2
clone_size: .

cdr3_aa: CASSSGDRGYEQYF
cdr3_nt: TGTGCCAGCAGCTCTGGGGACAGGGGTTACGAGCAGTACTTC
j_call: TRBJ2-7
v_call: TRBV7-9
d_call: TRBD1
clone_size: .